Shown below are 16 T cell receptor beta chains from a single sample sequenced in a study of cytomegalovirus exposure and HLA in healthy donors. PCR employed 60 Vbeta and 13 Jbeta primers. The data were produced by immunoSEQ multiplex PCR, yet TCRdb's version contains in-frame clones alone and is incomplete. The table includes 150,000 to 200,000 clones, about 76% detected once. Sequenced sample: PBMCs. The source of these receptors is a female donor in good health and CMV-seronegative.

This clone was picked up a small number of times. The chain recombines TRBV11-2 with TRBJ1-1, with 9 bases that match TRBD1. This CDR3 spans 14 amino acids. With V trimmed by 3 bases and J by 3 bases, 2 bases remained unmatched. The germline CDR1 and CDR2 sequences are SGHAT and FQNNGV. The CDR3 loop is CASSFGTGHTEAFF. The CDR3 nucleotides read TGTGCCAGCAGCTTCGGGACAGGGCACACTGAAGCTTTCTTT. Combining the CDR3 with reference TRBV11-2 and TRBJ1-1 gives the whole variable domain EAGVAQSPRYKIIEKRQSVAFWCNPISGHATLYWYQQILGQGPKLLIQFQNNGVVDDSQLPKDRFSAERLKGVDSTLKIQPAKLEDSAVYLCASSFGTGHTEAFFGQGTRLTVV.

This chain links TRBV28 with TRBJ2-7; tentative D call: TRBD2 (5 bases). The length of the CDR3 is 13 residues. The V gene lost 5 bases and the J gene lost 3 bases, with 11 bases spanning the gap. Germline CDR1 MDHEN, CDR2 SYDVKM. CDR3 DNA: TGTGCCAGCAGTGTCGGACTTATCTACGAGCAGTACTTC. Its translation: CASSVGLIYEQYF.

The chain combines TRBV25-1 with TRBJ2-1, with D perhaps matching TRBD2 (7 bases). The CDR3 is 17 amino acids. Germline V lookup: CDR1 MGHDK, CDR2 SYGVNS. V dropped 3 bases and J dropped 4 bases, with 19 bases sitting between them. CDR3: CASSDRGGSLIYNEQFF. The CDR3 DNA reads as TGTGCCAGCAGTGACAGGGGAGGGTCCCTTATTTACAATGAGCAGTTCTTC.

The V call is TRBV30, the J call TRBJ1-4; D uncertain. V was trimmed by 3 bases and J by 6 bases, leaving 26 bases between them. Germline V lookup: CDR1 GTSNPN, CDR2 SVGIG (reference sequence). The CDR3 is made up of 18 amino acids. In DNA form, the CDR3 reads TGTGCCTGGAGCAGACGCCCTCCTTTGTCGGGGATCGATGAAAAACTGTTTTTT. Amino acid sequence: CAWSRRPPLSGIDEKLFF.

This chain uses TRBV5-4 with TRBJ1-3, with D uncertain. V was clipped by 2 bases and J by 0 bases, with 3 bases between them. CDR1 and CDR2 (germline): SGHNT, YYREEE (reference sequence). The CDR3 is 13 amino acids. The DNA for the CDR3 is TGTGCCAGCAGCTTCTTCTCTGGAAACACCATATATTTT. Encoded protein: CASSFFSGNTIYF.

This clone was observed a few times. The chain couples TRBV7-3 to TRBJ2-2, with TRBD2 matching 8 bases. V shed 3 bases, J shed 4 bases, and the junction held 7 bases outside the gene matches. Germline V gives CDR1 SGHTA, CDR2 FQGTGA. The CDR3 contains 16 residues. Here the CDR3 DNA reads TGTGCCAGCAGCTTGAATAGCGGGGTAGGCACCGGGGAGCTGTTTTTT. It yields the protein CASSLNSGVGTGELFF. Based on the CDR3 plus reference TRBV7-3 and TRBJ2-2, the full variable domain is GAGVSQTPSNKVTEKGKYVELRCDPISGHTALYWYRQSLGQGPEFLIYFQGTGAADDSGLPNDRFFAVRPEGSVSTLKIQRTERGDSAVYLCASSLNSGVGTGELFFGEGSRLTVL.

The chain uses TRBV6-5 and TRBJ2-7, with TRBD2 identical over 10 bases. The V and J ends lost 2 bases and 2 bases, in that order; junction bases with no gene match: 3. There are 15 residues in the CDR3. Germline loops: CDR1 MNHEY, CDR2 SVGAGI. This chain's CDR3 is CASSYRAGGPYEQYF. The CDR3 DNA sequence: TGTGCCAGCAGTTACAGAGCGGGAGGGCCCTACGAGCAGTACTTC.

The rearrangement joins TRBV6-4 to TRBJ1-1; 7 nucleotides agree with TRBD1. This CDR3 is 17 amino acids long. The junction had 15 bases not matched to a gene; V was cut back by 3 bases and J by 5 bases. The germline V gene encodes CDR1 MRHNA and CDR2 SNTAGT. The CDR3 sequence: CASSEKGARWLRTEAFF. Written as DNA, the CDR3 is TGTGCCAGCAGTGAGAAGGGGGCGCGCTGGTTGAGGACTGAAGCTTTCTTT.

The chain recombines TRBV25-1 with TRBJ2-2; weak D call: TRBD1 (5 bases). Trimming took 1 base from V and 1 from J, leaving 7 bases between them. The CDR3 length is 15 residues. Germline assignment: CDR1 MGHDK and CDR2 SYGVNS. The chain's CDR3 is CASSELGVNTGELFF. CDR3 DNA: TGTGCCAGCAGTGAATTAGGGGTGAACACCGGGGAGCTGTTTTTT. Together with reference TRBV25-1 and TRBJ2-2, the CDR3 gives the full variable domain: EADIYQTPRYLVIGTGKKITLECSQTMGHDKMYWYQQDPGMELHLIHYSYGVNSTEKGDLSSESTVSRIRTEHFPLTLESARPSHTSQYLCASSELGVNTGELFFGEGSRLTVL.

The chain employs TRBV27 and TRBJ1-1; D might be TRBD1 (5 bases). With 3 bases removed from V and 5 bases from J, the gap between germline ends came to 10 bases. This CDR3 spans 13 amino acids. Germline V gene lookup returns CDR1 MNHEY and CDR2 SMNVEV (reference sequence). CDR3 in DNA: TGTGCCAGCAGTTTTTCCGGGGGGACTGAAGCTTTCTTT. This sequence encodes CASSFSGGTEAFF.

The genes are TRBV23-1 and TRBJ2-7; TRBD2 matches at 16 bases. TRBV23-1 is labeled an ORF, and its function is uncertain. With 7 bases clipped from V and 5 bases from J, the junction kept 20 bases outside the gene matches. The CDR3 is made up of 20 amino acids. The CDR3 nucleotides are TGCGCCAGCACACCCCCTGCGCCGGGACTAGCGGGAGGGCCCCCAGACGAGCAGTACTTC. Amino acid sequence: CASTPPAPGLAGGPPDEQYF.

The rearrangement joins TRBV27 to TRBJ2-1; 11 bases map to TRBD2. Germline V gene data show CDR1 as MNHEY and CDR2 as SMNVEV (reference sequence). The CDR3 is 13 residues long. V lost 9 bases and J lost 10; bases outside the gene matches: 8. The CDR3 loop is CARNSGGGAEQFF. In DNA form, the CDR3 reads TGTGCCAGAAATAGCGGGGGGGGTGCGGAGCAGTTCTTC.

This clone was recorded once. CDR3 loop: CASSSGPSSGNTIYF. The DNA for the CDR3 is TGTGCCAGCAGCTCGGGTCCTAGCTCTGGAAACACCATATATTTT. The rearrangement links TRBV7-3 to TRBJ1-3; no clear D. The length of the CDR3 is 15 residues. Trimming left V 4 bases short and J 0 bases short, with 10 bases between. Germline V gives CDR1 SGHTA, CDR2 FQGTGA. The full variable domain, rest sourced from reference TRBV7-3 and TRBJ1-3, is GAGVSQTPSNKVTEKGKYVELRCDPISGHTALYWYRQSLGQGPEFLIYFQGTGAADDSGLPNDRFFAVRPEGSVSTLKIQRTERGDSAVYLCASSSGPSSGNTIYFGEGSWLTVV.

The gene calls are TRBV13 and TRBJ1-1; 7 nucleotides align to TRBD1. The germline V gene encodes CDR1 PRHDT and CDR2 FYEKMQ (reference sequence). The CDR3 is 14 amino acids. V shed 0 bases, J shed 3 bases, and the junction held 1 base outside the gene matches. DNA of the CDR3: TGTGCCAGCAGCTTAGGACAGGGGTACACTGAAGCTTTCTTT. This encodes CASSLGQGYTEAFF. The full variable domain, with the rest looked up from reference TRBV13 and TRBJ1-1, is AAGVIQSPRHLIKEKRETATLKCYPIPRHDTVYWYQQGPGQDPQFLISFYEKMQSDKGSIPDRFSAQQFSDYHSELNMSSLELGDSALYFCASSLGQGYTEAFFGQGTRLTVV.

The chain is built from TRBV19 and TRBJ2-7; no clear D gene. This CDR3 has 13 amino acids. Germline V gene sequence: CDR1 LNHDA, CDR2 SQIVND (reference sequence). The germline V and J ends were trimmed by 6 bases and 2 bases, with 11 bases remaining between them. This chain's CDR3 is CASRARSTYEQYF. Written as DNA, the CDR3 is TGTGCCAGTAGGGCCAGGTCCACCTACGAGCAGTACTTC.

This chain connects TRBV5-1 to TRBJ1-1, with 9 positions matching TRBD1. CDR1 is SGHRS and CDR2 is YFSETQ in the germline V gene. There are 13 residues in the CDR3. J was trimmed by 8 bases and V by 5 bases; bases with no gene match: 7. CDR3 coding DNA: TGCGCCAGCAGACTCGAACAGGGGGCCGAAGCTTTCTTT. It translates to CASRLEQGAEAFF.